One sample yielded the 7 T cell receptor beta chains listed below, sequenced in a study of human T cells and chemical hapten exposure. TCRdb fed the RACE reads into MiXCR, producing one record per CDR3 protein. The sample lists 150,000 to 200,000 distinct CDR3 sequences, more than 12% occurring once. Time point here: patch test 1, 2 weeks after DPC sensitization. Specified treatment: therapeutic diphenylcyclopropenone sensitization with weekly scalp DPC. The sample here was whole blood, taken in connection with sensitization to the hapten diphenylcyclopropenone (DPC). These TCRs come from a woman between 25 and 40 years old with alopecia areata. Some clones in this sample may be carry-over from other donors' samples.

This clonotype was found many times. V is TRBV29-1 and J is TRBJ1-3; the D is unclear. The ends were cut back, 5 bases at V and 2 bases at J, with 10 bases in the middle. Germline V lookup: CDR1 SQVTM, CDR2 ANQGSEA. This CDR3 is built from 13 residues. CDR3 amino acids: CSVRTFTGNTIYF. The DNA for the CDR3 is TGCAGCGTTCGGACTTTTACTGGAAACACCATATATTTT.

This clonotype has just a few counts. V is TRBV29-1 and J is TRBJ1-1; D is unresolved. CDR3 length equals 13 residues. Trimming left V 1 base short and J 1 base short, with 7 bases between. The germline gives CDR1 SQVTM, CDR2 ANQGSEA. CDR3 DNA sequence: TGCAGCGTTGAAGGGAGGGCGAACACTGAAGCTTTCTTT. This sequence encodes CSVEGRANTEAFF.

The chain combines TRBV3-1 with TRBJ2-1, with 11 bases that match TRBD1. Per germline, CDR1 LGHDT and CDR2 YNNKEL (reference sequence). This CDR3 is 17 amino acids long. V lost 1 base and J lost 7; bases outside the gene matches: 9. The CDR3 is CASSQGLQDRGRNEQFF. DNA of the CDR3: TGTGCCAGCAGCCAAGGCCTTCAGGACAGGGGGCGGAATGAGCAGTTCTTC.

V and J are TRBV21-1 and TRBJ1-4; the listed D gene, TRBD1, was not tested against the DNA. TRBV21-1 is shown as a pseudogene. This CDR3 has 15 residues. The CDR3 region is CASSFHRGPNEKLFF. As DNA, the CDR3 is TGTGCCAGCAGCTTTCACAGGGGGCCTAATGAAAAACTGTTTTTT.

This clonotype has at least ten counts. The CDR3 here is CASSLGSSYNEQFF. CDR3 DNA sequence: TGCGCCAGCAGCCTTGGGAGCTCCTACAATGAGCAGTTCTTC. The chain uses TRBV4-1 and TRBJ2-1; tentative D call: TRBD2 (5 bases). Germline V gene sequence: CDR1 MGHRA, CDR2 YSYEKL. The CDR3 has 14 amino acids. Trimming stripped 4 bases from V and 0 bases from J, with 7 bases between.

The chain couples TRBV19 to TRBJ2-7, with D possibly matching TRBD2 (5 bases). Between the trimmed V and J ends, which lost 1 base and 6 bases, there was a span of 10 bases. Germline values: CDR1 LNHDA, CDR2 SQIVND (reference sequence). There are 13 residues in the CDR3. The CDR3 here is CASSIAGLSEQYF. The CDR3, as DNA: TGTGCCAGTAGTATAGCCGGACTCTCCGAGCAGTACTTC.

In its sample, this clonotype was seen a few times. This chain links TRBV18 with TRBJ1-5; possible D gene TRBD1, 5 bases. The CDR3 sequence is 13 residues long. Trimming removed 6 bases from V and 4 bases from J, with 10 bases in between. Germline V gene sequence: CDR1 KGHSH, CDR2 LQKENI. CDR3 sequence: CASSTAPNQPQHF. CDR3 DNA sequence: TGTGCCAGCTCGACAGCTCCTAATCAGCCCCAGCATTTT. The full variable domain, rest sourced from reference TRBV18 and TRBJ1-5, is NAGVMQNPRHLVRRRGQEARLRCSPMKGHSHVYWYRQLPEEGLKFMVYLQKENIIDESGMPKERFSAEFPKEGPSILRIQQVVRGDSAAYFCASSTAPNQPQHFGDGTRLSIL.